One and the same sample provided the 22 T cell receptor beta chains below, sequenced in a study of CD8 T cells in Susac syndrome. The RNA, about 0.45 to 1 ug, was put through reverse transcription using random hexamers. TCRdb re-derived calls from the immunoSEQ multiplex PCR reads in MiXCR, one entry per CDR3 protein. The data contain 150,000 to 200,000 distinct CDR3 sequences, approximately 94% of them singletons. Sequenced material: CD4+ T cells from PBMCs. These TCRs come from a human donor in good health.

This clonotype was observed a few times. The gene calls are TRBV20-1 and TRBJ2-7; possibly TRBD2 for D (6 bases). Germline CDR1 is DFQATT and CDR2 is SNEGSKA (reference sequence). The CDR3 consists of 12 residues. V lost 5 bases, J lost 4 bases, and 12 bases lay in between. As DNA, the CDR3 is TGCAGTGCTCGGAGGGCTGGATACGAGCAGTACTTC. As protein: CSARRAGYEQYF.

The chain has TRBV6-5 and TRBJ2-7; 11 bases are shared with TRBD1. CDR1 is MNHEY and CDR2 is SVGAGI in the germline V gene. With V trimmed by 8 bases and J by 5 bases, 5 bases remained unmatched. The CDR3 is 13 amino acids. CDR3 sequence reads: CASGGQGANEQYF. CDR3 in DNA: TGTGCCAGCGGTGGACAGGGGGCAAACGAGCAGTACTTC.

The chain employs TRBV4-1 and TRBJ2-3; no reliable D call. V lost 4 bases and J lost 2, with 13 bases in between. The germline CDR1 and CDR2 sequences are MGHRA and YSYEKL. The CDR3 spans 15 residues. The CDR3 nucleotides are TGCGCCAGCAGCCTCAACTCTGGGGACACAGATACGCAGTATTTT. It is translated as CASSLNSGDTDTQYF.

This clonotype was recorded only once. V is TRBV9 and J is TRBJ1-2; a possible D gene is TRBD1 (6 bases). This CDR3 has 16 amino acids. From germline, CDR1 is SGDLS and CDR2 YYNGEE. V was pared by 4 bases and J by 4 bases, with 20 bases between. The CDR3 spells CASSPAWTEALYGYTF. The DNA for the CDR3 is TGTGCCAGCAGCCCCGCATGGACAGAAGCCCTCTATGGCTACACCTTC.

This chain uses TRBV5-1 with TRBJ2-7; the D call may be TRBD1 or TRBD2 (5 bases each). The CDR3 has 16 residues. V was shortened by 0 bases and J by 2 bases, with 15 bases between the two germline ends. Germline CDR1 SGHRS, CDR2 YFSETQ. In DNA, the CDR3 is TGCGCCAGCAGCTTGGCCGCCGGGACCGCTGCCTACGAGCAGTACTTC. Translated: CASSLAAGTAAYEQYF. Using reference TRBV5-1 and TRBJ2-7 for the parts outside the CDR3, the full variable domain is KAGVTQTPRYLIKTRGQQVTLSCSPISGHRSVSWYQQTPGQGLQFLFEYFSETQRNKGNFPGRFSGRQFSNSRSEMNVSTLELGDSALYLCASSLAAGTAAYEQYFGPGTRLTVT.

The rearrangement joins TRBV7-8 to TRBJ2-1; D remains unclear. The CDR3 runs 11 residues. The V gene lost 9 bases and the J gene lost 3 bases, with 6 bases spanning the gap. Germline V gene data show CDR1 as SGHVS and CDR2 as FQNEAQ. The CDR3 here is CASFNYNEQFF. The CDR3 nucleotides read TGTGCCAGTTTCAACTACAATGAGCAGTTCTTC. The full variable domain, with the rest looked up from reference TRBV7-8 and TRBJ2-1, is GAGVSQSPRYKVAKRGQDVALRCDPISGHVSLFWYQQALGQGPEFLTYFQNEAQLDKSGLPSDRFFAERPEGSVSTLKIQRTQQEDSAVYLCASFNYNEQFFGPGTRLTVL.

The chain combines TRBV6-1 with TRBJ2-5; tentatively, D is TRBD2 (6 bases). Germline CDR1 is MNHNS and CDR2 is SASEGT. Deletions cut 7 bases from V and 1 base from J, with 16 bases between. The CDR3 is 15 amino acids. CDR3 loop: CASNRVGGIQETQYF. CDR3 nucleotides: TGTGCCAGCAATCGGGTCGGCGGGATCCAAGAGACCCAGTACTTC.

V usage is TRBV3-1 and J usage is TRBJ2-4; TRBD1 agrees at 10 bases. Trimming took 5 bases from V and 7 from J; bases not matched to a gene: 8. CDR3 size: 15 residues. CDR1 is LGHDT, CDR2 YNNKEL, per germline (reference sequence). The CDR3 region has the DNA TGTGCCAGCAGCTGGGGACAGGGGCGGGGGAACATTCAGTACTTC. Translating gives CASSWGQGRGNIQYF.

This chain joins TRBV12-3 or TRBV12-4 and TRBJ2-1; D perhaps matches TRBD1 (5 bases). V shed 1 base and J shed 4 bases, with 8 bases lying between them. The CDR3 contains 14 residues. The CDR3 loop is CASSLGAGYNEQFF. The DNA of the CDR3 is TGTGCCAGCAGTTTAGGGGCAGGGTACAATGAGCAGTTCTTC.

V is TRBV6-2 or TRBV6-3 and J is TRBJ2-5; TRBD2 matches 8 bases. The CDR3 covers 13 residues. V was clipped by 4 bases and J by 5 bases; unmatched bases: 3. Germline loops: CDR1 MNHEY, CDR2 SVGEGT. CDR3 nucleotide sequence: TGTGCCAGCAGTTCAGCGGGAGACGAGACCCAGTACTTC. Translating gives CASSSAGDETQYF.

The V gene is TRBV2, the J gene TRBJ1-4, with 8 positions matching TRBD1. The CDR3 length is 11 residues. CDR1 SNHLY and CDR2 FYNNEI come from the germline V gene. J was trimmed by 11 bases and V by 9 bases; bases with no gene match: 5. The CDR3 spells CARGQEGKLFF. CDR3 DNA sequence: TGTGCCAGGGGACAGGAGGGGAAACTGTTTTTT.

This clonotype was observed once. CDR3 region: CASSPPRLATGELFF. The DNA for the CDR3 is TGTGCCAGCTCACCACCGCGGCTCGCCACCGGGGAGCTGTTTTTT. The gene calls are TRBV18 and TRBJ2-2; no firm D call. This CDR3 is built from 15 residues. CDR1 and CDR2 (germline): KGHSH, LQKENI. The V and J ends lost 0 bases and 4 bases respectively, with 9 bases between them.

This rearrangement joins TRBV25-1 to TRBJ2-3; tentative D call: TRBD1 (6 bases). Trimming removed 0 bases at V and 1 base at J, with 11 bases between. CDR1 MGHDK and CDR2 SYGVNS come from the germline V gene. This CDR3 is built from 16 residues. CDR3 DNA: TGTGCCAGCAGTGAATATTCGGCAGGGGGCACAGATACGCAGTATTTT. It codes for CASSEYSAGGTDTQYF.

The CDR3 here is CSAKRDRLDTGYTF. CDR3 bases: TGCAGTGCTAAAAGGGACAGGCTAGACACTGGCTACACCTTC. The chain links TRBV20-1 to TRBJ1-2; 8 positions match TRBD1. The trim removed 4 bases at V and 7 bases at J, leaving 11 bases unmatched. CDR3 length: 14 residues. Germline V lookup: CDR1 DFQATT, CDR2 SNEGSKA (reference sequence).

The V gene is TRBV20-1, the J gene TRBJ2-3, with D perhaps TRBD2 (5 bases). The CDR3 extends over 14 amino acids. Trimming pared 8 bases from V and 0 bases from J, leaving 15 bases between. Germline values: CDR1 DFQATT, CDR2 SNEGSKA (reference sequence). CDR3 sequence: CSFSSPGSTDTQYF. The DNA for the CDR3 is TGCAGTTTTTCCTCACCGGGGAGCACAGATACGCAGTATTTT.

For the CDR3, the DNA is TGCGCCAGCAGCTTGGTAGGGGCGCGAAACAATGAGCAGTTCTTC. Its protein is CASSLVGARNNEQFF. The chain couples TRBV5-1 to TRBJ2-1; D may be TRBD1 (5 bases). Trimming removed 0 bases at V and 5 bases at J, with 12 bases between. This CDR3 spans 15 amino acids. The germline gives CDR1 SGHRS, CDR2 YFSETQ.

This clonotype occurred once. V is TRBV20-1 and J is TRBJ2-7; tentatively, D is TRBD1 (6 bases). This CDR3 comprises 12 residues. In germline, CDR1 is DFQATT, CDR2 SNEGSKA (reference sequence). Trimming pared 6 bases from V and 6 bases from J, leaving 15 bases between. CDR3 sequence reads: CSAGSTGREQYF. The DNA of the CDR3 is TGCAGTGCAGGATCAACAGGGCGCGAGCAGTACTTC.

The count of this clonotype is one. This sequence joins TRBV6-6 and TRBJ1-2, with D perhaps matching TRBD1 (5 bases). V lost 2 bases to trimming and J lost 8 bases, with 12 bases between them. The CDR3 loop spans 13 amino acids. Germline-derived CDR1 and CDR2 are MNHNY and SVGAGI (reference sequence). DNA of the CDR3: TGTGCCAGCAGTTACGAGGGACGTAGGGGCTACACCTTC. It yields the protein CASSYEGRRGYTF.

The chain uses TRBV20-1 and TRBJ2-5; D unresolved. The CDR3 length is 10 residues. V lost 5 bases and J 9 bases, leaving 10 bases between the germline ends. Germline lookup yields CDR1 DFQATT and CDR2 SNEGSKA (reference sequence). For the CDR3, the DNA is TGCAGTGCTCCCGGTGGGGCCCAGTACTTC. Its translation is CSAPGGAQYF.

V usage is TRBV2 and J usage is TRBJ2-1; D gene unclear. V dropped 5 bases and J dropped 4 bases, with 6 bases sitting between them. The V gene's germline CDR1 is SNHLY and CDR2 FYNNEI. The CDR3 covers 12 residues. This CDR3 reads CASSMGYNEQFF. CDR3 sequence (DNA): TGTGCCAGCAGTATGGGATACAATGAGCAGTTCTTC.

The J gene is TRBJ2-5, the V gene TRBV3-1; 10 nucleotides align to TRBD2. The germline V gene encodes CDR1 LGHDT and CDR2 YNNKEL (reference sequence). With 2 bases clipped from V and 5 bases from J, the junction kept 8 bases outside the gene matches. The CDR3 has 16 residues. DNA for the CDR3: TGTGCCAGCAGCCAATCCTCTAGCGGGAGTGGGGAGACCCAGTACTTC. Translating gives CASSQSSSGSGETQYF.

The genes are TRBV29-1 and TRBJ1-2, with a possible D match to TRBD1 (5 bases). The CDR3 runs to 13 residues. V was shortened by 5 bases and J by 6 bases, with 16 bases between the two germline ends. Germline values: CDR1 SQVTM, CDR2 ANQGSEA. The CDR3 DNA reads TGCAGCGTTTACAGGTGGGGGAGTGATGGCTACACCTTC. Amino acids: CSVYRWGSDGYTF.